Sequencing of this TCR beta chain was carried out in a study of cytomegalovirus exposure and HLA in healthy donors. Study-level results: Associated with cytomegalovirus, according to the listing, were fewer than 200 TCR beta chains. Later analysis placed DRB1 highest and HLA-C lowest in TCR association rates, which differed by HLA locus. With further analysis later on, most CMV-associated TCR beta chains appeared HLA-restricted.

With respect to this clone: Antigen: not known.

Germline trimming cut 5 bases from V and 7 bases from J; bases unmatched to any gene: 13. The germline V gene has CDR1 MDHEN and CDR2 SYDVKM. There are 16 residues in the CDR3. Researchers ran the PCR with 60 Vbeta and 13 Jbeta primers. Using immunoSEQ multiplex PCR, the repertoire was profiled, and TCRdb retains in-frame clones only, with some absent. Of some 120,000 clones in the sample, 60% to 70% were seen once. The sample comprised PBMCs. This clonotype originated in a woman aged 40 to 50 in good health and CMV-seropositive. The rearrangement uses TRBV28 and TRBJ1-2, with 10 nucleotides matching TRBD1. The CDR3 nucleotides are TGTGCCAGCAGTCTCTCCCCGGGACAGGGGAGTAGTGGCTACACCTTC. It specifies CASSLSPGQGSSGYTF.